This TCR beta chain came from a study of monozygotic twins with inflammatory bowel disease (dated by TCRdb to the late 2010s). Regarding the complete study: In total, about 28 monozygotic twin pairs made up the full study: 19 Danish pairs, all IBD-discordant, plus nine German pairs, of which four were IBD-concordant and five were IBD-discordant. Each individual had, on average, about 151 000 unique TCRalpha sequences and 181 000 unique TCRbeta sequences available for analysis. Within discordant pairs, disease-associated traits were sought mainly by comparing IBD patients with their genetically identical healthy co-twins. Study-wide findings and limitations: IBD patients shared fewer clonotypes with other individuals than healthy twins did, most markedly in patients showing signs of disease activity. A decrease in TCRbeta repertoire diversity, as measured by inverse Simpson index, was observed in IBD patients compared with their healthy co-twins. Repertoire similarity did not differ between concordant and discordant twins, which could be due to limited statistical power. No single strong signal or clonotype linked to IBD turned up in the results, so the idea that one exists was not supported. Distinction between different T cell subtypes could not be achieved in the analysis. Differing immunosuppressive treatments among patients may have added background noise and inter-individual variability to the repertoires.

Regarding this clonotype: This receptor's antigen is unknown.

From each donor, an approximately 2.3 ml peripheral blood sample was collected into PAXgene tubes and kept at -80 degrees C. Without any T cell sorting, total RNA was extracted from whole blood using the PAXgene blood miRNA kit on an automated QIAcube. Peripheral blood from monozygotic twin pairs, either concordant or discordant for inflammatory bowel disease, underwent deep TCRalpha and TCRbeta repertoire profiling that used unique molecular barcoding. For every twin pair, smoking habits were documented, and each individual was categorised as a current, former or never smoker. The CDR3, from cysteine to phenylalanine, totals 18 residues. No DNA is recorded. Per the germline V gene (reference sequence), SGHNT is the CDR1 and YYREEE is the CDR2. Libraries were constructed by 5' RACE. The input for every TCR library was around 4,000 ng of total RNA. For each sample, cDNA synthesis was carried out in eight separate reactions using SMARTScribe reverse transcriptase. Unique molecular identifiers containing a 6-nucleotide sample barcode were introduced through template switching during cDNA synthesis. TCRalpha and TCRbeta cDNA was amplified in two nested PCRs of 16 and 9 cycles, and bead purification was carried out after each PCR. Before amplification, the cDNA was treated with uracil DNA-glycosylase and purified using the QIAquick PCR purification kit. In the second PCR, Illumina TruSeq-compatible adapters and sample-specific barcodes were added. TapeStation and Qubit were used to check library quality and concentration, and 5 ng of each library went into the pool. Sequencing of the pooled libraries was done on an Illumina HiSeq2500 single-index Rapid Run using custom sequencing primers and 2 x 100 bp reads. In the paper's pipeline: MiGEC version 1.2.6 was used for UMI-based consensus assembly, which corrected PCR and sequencing errors. V(D)J alignment, clonotype assembly and CDR3 extraction were performed with MiXCR version 2.1.1. To normalise gene usage, clonotype sharing and MAIT/NKT TCR abundance, the analysis used the top 1000, 10 000 and 20 000 clonotypes per sample. After downsampling to 27 000 UMIs, diversity was calculated as the inverse Simpson index using the vegan R package. Paired Mann-Whitney U tests were applied to discordant twin pairs, and Benjamini-Hochberg correction was used for multiple testing. Each entry corresponds to one CDR3 protein sequence from reads that TCRdb reprocessed, and DNA is not given. V and J calls and clone size were set by TCRdb, not the authors. This sample's table carries a few hundred thousand distinct CDR3 sequences. The top ten hold approximately 2.3% of the sample.

In this chain, TRBV5-4 is recombined with TRBJ2-5; TCRdb names TRBD2, which stays unverified in the absence of DNA. This clonotype originated in a human donor with ulcerative colitis or Crohn's disease, or a healthy co-twin of an affected twin (not recorded which). The sequencing input was blood. The CDR3 reads as follows: CASSYVLASGRLQETQYF.